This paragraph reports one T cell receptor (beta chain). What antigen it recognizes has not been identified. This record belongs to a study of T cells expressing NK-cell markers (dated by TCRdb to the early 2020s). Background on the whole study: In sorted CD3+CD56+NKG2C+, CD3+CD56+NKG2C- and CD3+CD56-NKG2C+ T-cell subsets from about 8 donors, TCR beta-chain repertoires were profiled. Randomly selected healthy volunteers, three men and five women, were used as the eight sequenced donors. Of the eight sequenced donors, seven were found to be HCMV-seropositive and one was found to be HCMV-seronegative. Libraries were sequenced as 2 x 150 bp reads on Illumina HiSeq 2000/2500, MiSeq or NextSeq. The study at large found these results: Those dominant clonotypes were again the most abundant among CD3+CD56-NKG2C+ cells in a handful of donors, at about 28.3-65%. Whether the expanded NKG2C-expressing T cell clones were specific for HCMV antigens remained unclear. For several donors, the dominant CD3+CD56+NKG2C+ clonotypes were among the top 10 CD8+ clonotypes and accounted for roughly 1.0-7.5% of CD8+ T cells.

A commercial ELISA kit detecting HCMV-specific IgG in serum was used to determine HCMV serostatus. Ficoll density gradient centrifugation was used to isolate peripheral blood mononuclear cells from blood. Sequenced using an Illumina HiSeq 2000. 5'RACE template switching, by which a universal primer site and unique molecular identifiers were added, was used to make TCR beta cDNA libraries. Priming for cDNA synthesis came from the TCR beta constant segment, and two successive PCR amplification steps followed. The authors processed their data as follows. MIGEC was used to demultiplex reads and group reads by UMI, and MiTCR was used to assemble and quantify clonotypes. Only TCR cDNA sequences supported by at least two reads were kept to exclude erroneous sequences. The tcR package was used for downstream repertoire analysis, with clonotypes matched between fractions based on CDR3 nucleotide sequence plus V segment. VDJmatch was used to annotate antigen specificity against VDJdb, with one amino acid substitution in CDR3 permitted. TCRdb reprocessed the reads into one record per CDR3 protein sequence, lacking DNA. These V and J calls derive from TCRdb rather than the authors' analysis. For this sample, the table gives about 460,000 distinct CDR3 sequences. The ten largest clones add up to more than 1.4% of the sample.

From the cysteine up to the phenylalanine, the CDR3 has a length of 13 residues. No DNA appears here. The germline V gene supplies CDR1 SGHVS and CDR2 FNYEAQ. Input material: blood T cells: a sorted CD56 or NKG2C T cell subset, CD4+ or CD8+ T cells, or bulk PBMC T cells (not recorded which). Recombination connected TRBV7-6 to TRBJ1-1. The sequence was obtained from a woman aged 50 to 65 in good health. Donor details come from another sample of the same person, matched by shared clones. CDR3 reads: CASSLELGTEAFF. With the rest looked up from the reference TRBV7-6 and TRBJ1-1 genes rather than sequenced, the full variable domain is GAGVSQSPRYKVTKRGQDVALRCDPISGHVSLYWYRQALGQGPEFLTYFNYEAQQDKSGLPNDRFSAERPEGSISTLTIQRTEQRDSAMYRCASSLELGTEAFFGQGTRLTVV.